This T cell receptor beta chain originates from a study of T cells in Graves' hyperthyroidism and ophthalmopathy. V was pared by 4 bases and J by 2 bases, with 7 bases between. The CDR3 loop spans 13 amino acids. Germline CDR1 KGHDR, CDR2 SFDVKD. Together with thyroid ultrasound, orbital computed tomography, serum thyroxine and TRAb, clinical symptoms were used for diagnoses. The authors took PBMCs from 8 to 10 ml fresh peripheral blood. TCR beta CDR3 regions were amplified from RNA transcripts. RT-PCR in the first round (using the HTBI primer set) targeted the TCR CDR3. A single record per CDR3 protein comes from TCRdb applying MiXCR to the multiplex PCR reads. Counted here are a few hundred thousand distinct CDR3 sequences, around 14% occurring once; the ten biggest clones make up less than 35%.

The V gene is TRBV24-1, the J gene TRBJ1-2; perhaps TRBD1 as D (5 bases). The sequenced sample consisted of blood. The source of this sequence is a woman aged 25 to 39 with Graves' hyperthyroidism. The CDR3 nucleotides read TGTGCCACCAGTGAAACAGGAAACTATGGCTACACCTTC. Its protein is CATSETGNYGYTF.